This T cell receptor (beta chain) appears in the sequencing data of a study of cytomegalovirus exposure and HLA in healthy donors. Study-level results: Compared with the roughly 700-donor mean, an Asian-associated ancestry cluster reportedly had fewer N-insertions, according to a later analysis.

Note on this clone: Its specificity is not known.

It was with 60 Vbeta and 13 Jbeta primers that the PCR ran. Produced via immunoSEQ multiplex PCR; TCRdb's table is partial and in-frame only. The data hold roughly 90,000 clones, with roughly 82% observed a single time. This clonotype was sampled from a man under 40 in good health and CMV-seropositive. Sequenced material: PBMCs.

The CDR3 DNA follows: TGTGCCAGCAGTGACAGGGGGCAAGCAAAACTGTTTTTT. It specifies CASSDRGQAKLFF. The rearrangement uses TRBV28 and TRBJ1-4; 10 positions match TRBD1. The J segment lost 10 bases and the V segment lost 5 bases, leaving 4 bases of the junction unmatched. The CDR3 totals 13 residues. From germline, CDR1 is MDHEN and CDR2 SYDVKM.